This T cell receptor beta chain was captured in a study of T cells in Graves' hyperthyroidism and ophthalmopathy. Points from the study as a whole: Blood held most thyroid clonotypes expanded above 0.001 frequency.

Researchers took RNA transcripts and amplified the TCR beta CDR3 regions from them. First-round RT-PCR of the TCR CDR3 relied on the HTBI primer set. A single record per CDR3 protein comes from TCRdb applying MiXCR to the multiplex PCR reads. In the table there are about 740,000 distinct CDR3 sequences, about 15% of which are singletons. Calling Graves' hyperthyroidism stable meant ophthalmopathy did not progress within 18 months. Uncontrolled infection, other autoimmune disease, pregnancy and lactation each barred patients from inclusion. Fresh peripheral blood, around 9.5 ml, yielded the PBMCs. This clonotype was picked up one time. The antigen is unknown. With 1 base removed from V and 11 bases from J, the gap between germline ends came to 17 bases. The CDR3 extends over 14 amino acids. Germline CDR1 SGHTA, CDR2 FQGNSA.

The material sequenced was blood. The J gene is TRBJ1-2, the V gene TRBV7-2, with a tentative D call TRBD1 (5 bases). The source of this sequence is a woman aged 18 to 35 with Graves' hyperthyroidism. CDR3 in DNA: TGTGCCAGCAGCTTAGACATTTCAGGGTTTGGGTACACCTTC. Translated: CASSLDISGFGYTF.